In its sample, the clone carrying this TCR beta chain was seen many times. The data are from a study of T cells of healthy individuals. TCRdb itself ran the 5' RACE reads through MiXCR, one entry per CDR3 protein. Here the sample spans 63,000 or so distinct CDR3 sequences, around 15% being singletons. The germline gives CDR1 WSHSY, CDR2 SAAADI. V dropped 3 bases and J dropped 3 bases, with 5 bases sitting between them. This CDR3 is 13 amino acids long. This chain links TRBV10-2 with TRBJ2-2, with D possibly being TRBD1 (5 bases). This sequence was found in a human donor in good health. This CDR3 reads CASSDRDTGELFF. CDR3 nucleotides: TGCGCCAGCAGTGACAGGGACACCGGGGAGCTGTTTTTT.